This T cell receptor (beta chain) comes out of a study of cytomegalovirus exposure and HLA in healthy donors. Study observations and caveats: HLA restriction was apparent for most CMV-associated TCR beta chains in a later analysis. Later analysis showed TCR association rates varying by HLA locus, highest for DRB1 and lowest for HLA-C. Later analysis revealed greater clonal expansion in HLA-associated TCR beta chains than in equally common others.

The germline CDR1 and CDR2 sequences are SGDLS and YYNGEE. The CDR3 totals 13 residues. The V end lost 5 bases, the J end lost 10 bases, and 13 bases lay between the germline ends. Regarding this clone: Its antigen is still unknown.

The PCR contained 60 Vbeta and 13 Jbeta primers. The table came from immunoSEQ multiplex PCR; TCRdb's copy has only in-frame clones and leaves some out. Of about 110,000 clones in the sample, approximately 82% are singletons; the top ten hold 13%. The TCR comes from a man aged 25 to 40 in good health and CMV-seropositive. Sequenced input: PBMCs. The chain is built from TRBV9 and TRBJ1-6; D unresolved. The CDR3 protein is CASSEYEASPLHF. The CDR3 coding sequence is TGTGCCAGCAGTGAATATGAAGCGTCACCCCTCCACTTT.